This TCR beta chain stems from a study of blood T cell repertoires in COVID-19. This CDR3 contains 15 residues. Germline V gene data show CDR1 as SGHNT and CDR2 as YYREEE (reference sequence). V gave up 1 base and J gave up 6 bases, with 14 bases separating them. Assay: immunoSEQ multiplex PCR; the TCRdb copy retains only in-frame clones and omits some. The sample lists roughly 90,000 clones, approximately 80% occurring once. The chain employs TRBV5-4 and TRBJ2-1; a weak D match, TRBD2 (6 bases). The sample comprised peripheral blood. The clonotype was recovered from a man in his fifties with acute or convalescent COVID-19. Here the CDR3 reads CASSLTSTESNEQFF. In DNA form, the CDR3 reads TGTGCCAGCAGCTTGACTAGCACTGAATCCAATGAGCAGTTCTTC.